Listed below are T cell receptor beta chains from one sample, sequenced in a study of regulatory T cells in long-lasting Graves disease. TCRdb reanalysed the multiplex PCR reads using MiXCR and keeps one entry per CDR3 protein. The repertoire holds about 420,000 distinct CDR3 sequences, with approximately 16% as singletons. These data were also reused for a study on T cells in Graves' hyperthyroidism and ophthalmopathy.

The material was peripheral blood mononuclear cells (PBMCs), obtained at new diagnosis, from a patient treated with antithyroid drugs. These receptors were collected from a young woman with Graves disease. Both conserved end residues are trimmed from each CDR3.

v_call | cdr3_aa
TRBV7-7 | ASSPGVLVNQETQY
TRBV13 | ASSPGLAGSSYEQY
TRBV6-1 | ASSKGQPGGEAF
TRBV19 | ASSIRAAGSSYEQY
TRBV5-6 | ASSTERGMDNQPQH
TRBV18 | ASSPPEWTGGPAF
TRBV29-1 | SVIVLAGYNEQF
TRBV7-9 | ASSLALRTPGELF
TRBV6-2/TRBV6-3 | ASSYKGLAKNIQY
TRBV6-1 | ASSKREGLEQF
TRBV4-2 | ASSQERHLNTGELF
TRBV4-1 | ASSHDRLYRGPDNEQF
TRBV12-3/TRBV12-4 | ASRTGTSGRGDTQY
TRBV20-1 | SARRPRGQETQY
TRBV24-1 | ATSASSGSNEQF
TRBV12-3/TRBV12-4 | ASSLAGPNTEAF
TRBV3-1 | ASSQELAGGGDTQY
TRBV20-1 | SARVRGSTYEQY
TRBV20-1 | SAVGFLGTGLYEQY
TRBV6-2/TRBV6-3 | ASRSPFGTSEYEQY
TRBV20-1 | SARGSSQTQH
TRBV28 | ASSFIQDIGGYT
TRBV27 | ASSFRGSLNQPQH
TRBV28 | ASSGGGHGLASTDTQY
TRBV12-3/TRBV12-4 | ASSFGGSGDEQY
TRBV28 | ASNSFGQQGAGQPQH
TRBV27 | ASSSTGLETQY